Given below is one T cell receptor beta chain in context. No antigen is known for it. This CDR3 comprises 13 residues. Germline CDR1 reads LGHDT; CDR2 reads YNNKEL (reference sequence). Trimming pared 1 base from V and 6 bases from J, leaving 6 bases between. This sample was included in a study of T cell responses to AZD1222 COVID-19 vaccine. Points from the study as a whole: Unmutated variant regions are reportedly the target of nearly half of TCRs that are spike-specific.

Method: immunoSEQ multiplex PCR; TCRdb's copy keeps in-frame clones and lacks some. Of about 100,000 clones in the sample, about nine tenths were seen once. The source material was peripheral blood, sampled on day 0 of MenACWY control vaccination. The chain couples TRBV3-1 (or the pseudogene TRBV3-2) to TRBJ1-4; D call uncertain. The clonotype was recovered from an adult in good health. The chain's CDR3 is CASSQGRDEKLFF. In DNA, the CDR3 is TGTGCCAGCAGCCAAGGACGGGATGAAAAACTGTTTTTT.